This T cell receptor (beta chain) was recorded in a study of shared clonotypes between healthy human individuals. Study outcomes and limitations: Despite large depth, rarefaction showed incomplete sorted-subset sequencing. Few donors restricted represented genetic and exposure-history diversity.

This clone was observed a few times. Its antigen is not known. Deletions cut 1 base from V and 4 bases from J, with 14 bases between. Germline values: CDR1 MGHRA, CDR2 YSYEKL. CDR3 length equals 16 residues. Sorted-subset replicate PCR reactions were performed with about 200 ng DNA, corresponding to 30,000 to 35,000 T cell genomes. How the authors handled the data: There were no quality scores in the junction-only immunoSEQ sequences, so filtering differed. Sequencing was performed with immunoSEQ multiplex PCR; in TCRdb, only in-frame clones are kept and a portion is missing. The DNA gave D and trimming, while V, J and clone size come from that table. Among just over 2,000,000 clones, over 85% were seen once, and the ten largest hold under 0.15%.

This receptor was obtained from a man between 18 and 35 years old in good health. The specimen sequenced was naive CD4+ T cells sorted from blood. The subset: CD45RA+ positively selected. The chain joins TRBV4-1 to TRBJ1-5, with D uncertain. The CDR3: CASSQGARDFNQPQHF. The CDR3 nucleotides are TGCGCCAGCAGCCAAGGGGCCCGAGACTTTAATCAGCCCCAGCATTTT.